This T cell receptor beta chain appears in the sequencing data of a study of OX40 agonist ivuxolimab in advanced cancers. Points from the study as a whole: Clonal expansion in partial responders at 0.1-3.0 mg/kg ranked among the lowest. Expanded peripheral T cells had an undetermined antigen specificity.

Regarding this clone: Its cognate antigen is unknown.

At baseline, cycle 4 day 1, and cycle 7 day 1, blood was sampled. Clones were sequenced by immunoSEQ multiplex PCR, and TCRdb holds only the in-frame ones, with some missing. The table has tens of thousands of clones, more than 70% seen once; the top ten hold 7.5% to 9%. The CDR3 sequence is 13 residues long. The germline V gene encodes CDR1 SGDLS and CDR2 YYNGEE. Trimming stripped 2 bases from V and 1 base from J, with 6 bases between. The source is an adult with an advanced solid tumor such as melanoma, head and neck, liver or kidney cancer. The sample here was CD4+ or CD8+ T cells sorted from blood, taken in a trial of the OX40 agonist ivuxolimab. This sequence joins TRBV9 and TRBJ1-1; perhaps TRBD1 as D (6 bases). Here the CDR3 reads CASSVTGNTEAFF. In DNA form, the CDR3 reads TGTGCCAGCAGCGTGACAGGGAACACTGAAGCTTTCTTT.